This TCR beta chain was obtained from a study of tumor-infiltrating lymphocytes in primary liver carcinoma. Overall study context: Staging placed the tumors at T1-T3 N0M0, and they measured about 4 to 10 cm across. Every sample contained roughly 3.65 to 7.5 million productive TCRbeta reads, and these numbers were similar from one tissue type to another.

The source of the blood RNA was unsorted whole blood, and germline DNA was extracted as well. At sampling, these chronic HBV carriers had received no treatment. Production of TCR beta cDNA used around 500 ng total RNA together with a constant-region primer. A slightly modified ARM-PCR protocol with three nested multiplex PCR rounds produced these TCR beta libraries. A C-beta reverse primer was combined with TRBV1-TRBV30 forward primers in the first two PCR rounds, and each round had approximately 10 cycles. TCRdb ran MiXCR on the multiplex PCR reads and lists one entry per CDR3 protein. The table has around 330,000 distinct CDR3 sequences, 65% seen once. General study results and limits: Tumors carried a top-250-clone fraction significantly exceeding that of blood (p = 0.039).

Worth noting for this clonotype: Its antigen is not identified. This sequence may be a read error, since a much larger clone differs from it by one base. The CDR3 does not end in the conserved phenylalanine or tryptophan, so this is likely a read error.

Deletions cut 3 bases from V and 1 base from J, with 6 bases between. The germline CDR1 and CDR2 sequences are MNHEY and SVGEGT. The CDR3 contains 13 residues. Sequenced sample: peripheral blood. The clonotype originates from a man aged 40-50 years with primary liver carcinoma and hepatitis B virus infection. The chain carries TRBV6-2 or TRBV6-3 and TRBJ1-1; unclear D gene. The CDR3 region has the DNA TGTGCCAGCAGTTATGGGAGGAACACTGAAGCTTTCCTT. Its protein product is CASSYGRNTEAFL.